These T cell receptor beta chains were read from a single sample in a study of blood T cell repertoires in COVID-19. Method: immunoSEQ multiplex PCR; TCRdb's copy keeps in-frame clones and lacks some. The sample holds some 300,000 clones, around 90% seen once. Sequencing was carried out using peripheral blood. Receptors originate from a man between 18 and 35 years old with active or convalescent COVID-19. Both conserved end residues are part of each CDR3. The D gene is left open where the match is weak. Not all rows give a size; the values are once, few, many and, for expanded clones, a class.

.	TRBV11-2	TRBJ2-2	.	TGTGCCAGCAGTAGTGGGGCAGCGAACACCGGGGAGCTGTTTTTT	CASSSGAANTGELFF
.	TRBV6-5	TRBJ2-3	.	TGTGCCAGCAGTTTCTACGGGGGGCTTGGGACAGATACGCAGTATTTT	CASSFYGGLGTDTQYF
.	TRBV11-2	TRBJ1-2	.	TGTGCCAGCAGCTCGCAGGAAGGTGCGAACTATGGCTACACCTTC	CASSSQEGANYGYTF
.	TRBV7-2	TRBJ1-6	.	TGTGCCAGCAGCTTATTGGGCCTTAATTCACCCCTCCACTTT	CASSLLGLNSPLHF
TRBD2	TRBV9	TRBJ2-1	.	TGTGCCAGCAGCCCACTAGCGGGAGGGCCCAATGAGCAGTTCTTC	CASSPLAGGPNEQFF
TRBD1	TRBV15	TRBJ1-1	.	TGTGCCACCAGCAGATCGGACAGGTCACCACCAGAAGCTTTCTTT	CATSRSDRSPPEAFF
TRBD1	TRBV4-3	TRBJ1-4	.	TGCGCCAGCAGCCAAGAGGGGACAGGGGGACGACTGTTTTTT	CASSQEGTGGRLFF
TRBD1	TRBV14	TRBJ2-5	.	TGTGCCAGCAGCCAAGAGCCGACAGGGTACTTGGAGACCCAGTACTTC	CASSQEPTGYLETQYF
.	TRBV27	TRBJ2-3	.	TGTGCCAGCAGAGCCATCGGCGGCAAAAACACAGATACGCAGTATTTT	CASRAIGGKNTDTQYF
.	TRBV6-4	TRBJ1-5	.	TGTGCCAGCAGCCCCGTGGCAGATAGCAATCAGCCCCAGCATTTT	CASSPVADSNQPQHF
TRBD2	TRBV9	TRBJ2-3	.	TGTGCCAGCAGCGCCCTAGCGGGAGGGAGCACAGATACGCAGTATTTT	CASSALAGGSTDTQYF
.	TRBV6-5	TRBJ1-6	.	TGTGCCAGCAGCACCTATAATTCACCCCTCCACTTT	CASSTYNSPLHF
TRBD1	TRBV2	TRBJ1-5	.	TGTGCCAGTACCGGACAGGGGGTCCCTCAGCCCCAGCATTTT	CASTGQGVPQPQHF
.	TRBV5-8	TRBJ2-3	once	TGTGCCAGCAGCCACCGAGGAGGAGATACGCAGTATTTT	CASSHRGGDTQYF
.	TRBV5-6	TRBJ1-1	.	TGTGCCAGCAGCTTCTGGCAGTTCGCCGAAGCTTTCTTT	CASSFWQFAEAFF
.	TRBV9	TRBJ1-6	.	TGTGCCAGCAGCGTAACGTCGACCTGGGGAGAAACCCTCCACTTT	CASSVTSTWGETLHF
.	TRBV11-3	TRBJ2-5	.	TGTGCCAGCAGCCAAACCAGGGGACTACAGTACTTC	CASSQTRGLQYF
TRBD1	TRBV27	TRBJ1-4	.	TGTGCCAGCAGTTTACGACAGGGAGATGAAAAACTGTTTTTT	CASSLRQGDEKLFF
TRBD1	TRBV6-4	TRBJ2-5	few	TGTGCCAGCAGTGCGGGACAGGGTCCGCAAGAGACCCAGTACTTC	CASSAGQGPQETQYF
.	TRBV4-1	TRBJ2-3	.	TGCGCCAGCAGCCAAGTCCGGTTCGAGACGCAGTATTTT	CASSQVRFETQYF
.	TRBV18	TRBJ1-1	once	TGTGCCAGCTCACCCCAGACAGGGAACACTGAAGCTTTCTTT	CASSPQTGNTEAFF
TRBD2	TRBV14	TRBJ2-7	.	TGTGCCAGCAGCCGGGTAGCGGGAGGGCCCAGCGAGCAGTACTTC	CASSRVAGGPSEQYF
.	TRBV10-1	TRBJ1-1	.	TGCGCCAGCAGTGCCGTGAAGGGGCTCACTGAAGCTTTCTTT	CASSAVKGLTEAFF
.	TRBV4-3	TRBJ1-6	.	TGCGCCTCTCGATCAGGGGTAACGGATTCACCCCTCCACTTT	CASRSGVTDSPLHF
.	TRBV5-5	TRBJ2-1	once	TGTGCCAGCAGCTTCTCGGGGGTAACAGGGGATGAGCAGTTCTTC	CASSFSGVTGDEQFF
TRBD2	TRBV3-1/TRBV3-2	TRBJ2-1	.	TGTGCCAGCAGCCCGACTAGCGGGAGGACCTTCAGTGAGCAGTTCTTC	CASSPTSGRTFSEQFF
TRBD2	TRBV9	TRBJ2-3	.	TGTGCCAGCAGCCGGGAGGGCACAGATACGCAGTATTTT	CASSREGTDTQYF
.	TRBV28	TRBJ1-2	.	TGTGCCAGCAGCCAGGGAAAGACTAACTATGGCTACACCTTC	CASSQGKTNYGYTF
TRBD2	TRBV20-1	TRBJ2-3	.	TGCAGTGCTAGTTCTGGGATGAGGACTAGCGACACAGATACGCAGTATTTT	CSASSGMRTSDTDTQYF
TRBD1	TRBV18	TRBJ1-4	.	TGTGCCAGCTCACCCACGGTCCGGACAGGGGGTGAAAAACTGTTTTTT	CASSPTVRTGGEKLFF
.	TRBV21-1	TRBJ1-4	.	TGTGCCACCACGTGTAGCGCACTATTCACAACTAATGAAAAACTGTTTTTT	CATTCSALFTTNEKLFF
TRBD2	TRBV2	TRBJ2-3	.	TGTGCCAGCAATGGAGCAGCGGGGGCAGATACGCAGTATTTT	CASNGAAGADTQYF
TRBD1	TRBV7-9	TRBJ1-5	.	TGTGCCAGCAGCACGACAGGGAATCAGCCCCAGCATTTT	CASSTTGNQPQHF
.	TRBV2	TRBJ1-5	.	TGTGCCAGCAGTGAAATCAGGGGCAATCAGCCCCAGCATTTT	CASSEIRGNQPQHF
TRBD1	TRBV27	TRBJ2-2	.	TGTGCCAGCAGTTTCGCCCAGGGGGTGGACACCGGGGAGCTGTTTTTT	CASSFAQGVDTGELFF
.	TRBV7-9	TRBJ1-2	.	TGTGCCAGCAGCTTAGAACAGGGCCATGGCTACACCTTC	CASSLEQGHGYTF
.	TRBV5-4	TRBJ2-1	.	TGTGCCAGCAGCGTCCGGACTCGATATTACAATGAGCAGTTCTTC	CASSVRTRYYNEQFF
TRBD2	TRBV19	TRBJ2-3	.	TGTGCCAGTAGGCCCACGACTAGCGGGCTTAAGCATACGCAGTATTTT	CASRPTTSGLKHTQYF
.	TRBV6-5	TRBJ1-2	few	TGTGCCAGCACCCCCTTCCCGGGCCGACGGGAAGGCTACACCTTC	CASTPFPGRREGYTF
.	TRBV24-1	TRBJ1-1	.	TGTGCCACCAGTGATGGGAGGACTGAAGCTTTCTTT	CATSDGRTEAFF
.	TRBV6-5	TRBJ2-7	.	TGTGCCAGCAGTTATAGTCGGGGGATGGAGCAGTACTTC	CASSYSRGMEQYF
TRBD2	TRBV19	TRBJ2-1	.	TGTGCCAGTAGCCAGCGGGAGTGGGACAATGAGCAGTTCTTC	CASSQREWDNEQFF
TRBD2	TRBV5-1	TRBJ2-1	.	TGCGCCAGCACCCCGGGGGACTATTACAATGAGCAGTTCTTC	CASTPGDYYNEQFF
.	TRBV27	TRBJ2-7	.	TGTGCCAGCAGTGACTCCTTTCTTTACGAGCAGTACTTC	CASSDSFLYEQYF
.	TRBV15	TRBJ1-5	.	TGTGCCACCAGCAGAGATCGGGGTTTGACGCAGCCCCAGCATTTT	CATSRDRGLTQPQHF
.	TRBV11-2	TRBJ2-3	.	TGTGCCAGCAGCCCGGAGGATGCCACCACAGATACGCAGTATTTT	CASSPEDATTDTQYF
.	TRBV24-1	TRBJ2-7	few	TGTGCCACCTGGCAGGGTATAAACGAGCAGTACTTC	CATWQGINEQYF
.	TRBV5-1	TRBJ1-3	.	TGCGCCAGCAGCTACGATGCCGGGAGCCATTACTCTGGAAACACCATATATTTT	CASSYDAGSHYSGNTIYF
.	TRBV2	TRBJ1-1	.	TGTGCCAGCGAAATTCAGGGGAACACTGAAGCTTTCTTT	CASEIQGNTEAFF
.	TRBV6-4	TRBJ1-4	few	TGTGCCAGCAGTCCCCCCCAGGGAGGGGCAACTAATGAAAAACTGTTTTTT	CASSPPQGGATNEKLFF
.	TRBV19	TRBJ1-2	few	TGTGCCAGTAGTGATGGACAGAAAGGCATGCATGGCTACACCTTC	CASSDGQKGMHGYTF
.	TRBV27	TRBJ2-7	.	TGTGCCAGCAGTCACGGGGTATGGAGCTCCTACGAGCAGTACTTC	CASSHGVWSSYEQYF
.	TRBV7-2	TRBJ1-4	.	TGTGCCAGCAGCTTAGGTGGCAGGCGAACTAATGAAAAACTGTTTTTT	CASSLGGRRTNEKLFF
.	TRBV18	TRBJ1-1	.	TGTGCCAGCTCACCCCAGAGTACAGAGAACACTGAAGCTTTCTTT	CASSPQSTENTEAFF
TRBD1	TRBV7-2	TRBJ1-6	few	TGTGCCAGCAGCTACCAATATCAGGGGACAGGGACACCCCTCCACTTT	CASSYQYQGTGTPLHF
.	TRBV6-5	TRBJ2-7	.	TGTGCCAGCAGTTACTCTTCGGCGGGGGAGCAGTACTTC	CASSYSSAGEQYF
.	TRBV7-2	TRBJ2-7	.	TGTGCCAGCAGCTTAGTGGGAATGGGGAGCTCCTACGAGCAGTACTTC	CASSLVGMGSSYEQYF